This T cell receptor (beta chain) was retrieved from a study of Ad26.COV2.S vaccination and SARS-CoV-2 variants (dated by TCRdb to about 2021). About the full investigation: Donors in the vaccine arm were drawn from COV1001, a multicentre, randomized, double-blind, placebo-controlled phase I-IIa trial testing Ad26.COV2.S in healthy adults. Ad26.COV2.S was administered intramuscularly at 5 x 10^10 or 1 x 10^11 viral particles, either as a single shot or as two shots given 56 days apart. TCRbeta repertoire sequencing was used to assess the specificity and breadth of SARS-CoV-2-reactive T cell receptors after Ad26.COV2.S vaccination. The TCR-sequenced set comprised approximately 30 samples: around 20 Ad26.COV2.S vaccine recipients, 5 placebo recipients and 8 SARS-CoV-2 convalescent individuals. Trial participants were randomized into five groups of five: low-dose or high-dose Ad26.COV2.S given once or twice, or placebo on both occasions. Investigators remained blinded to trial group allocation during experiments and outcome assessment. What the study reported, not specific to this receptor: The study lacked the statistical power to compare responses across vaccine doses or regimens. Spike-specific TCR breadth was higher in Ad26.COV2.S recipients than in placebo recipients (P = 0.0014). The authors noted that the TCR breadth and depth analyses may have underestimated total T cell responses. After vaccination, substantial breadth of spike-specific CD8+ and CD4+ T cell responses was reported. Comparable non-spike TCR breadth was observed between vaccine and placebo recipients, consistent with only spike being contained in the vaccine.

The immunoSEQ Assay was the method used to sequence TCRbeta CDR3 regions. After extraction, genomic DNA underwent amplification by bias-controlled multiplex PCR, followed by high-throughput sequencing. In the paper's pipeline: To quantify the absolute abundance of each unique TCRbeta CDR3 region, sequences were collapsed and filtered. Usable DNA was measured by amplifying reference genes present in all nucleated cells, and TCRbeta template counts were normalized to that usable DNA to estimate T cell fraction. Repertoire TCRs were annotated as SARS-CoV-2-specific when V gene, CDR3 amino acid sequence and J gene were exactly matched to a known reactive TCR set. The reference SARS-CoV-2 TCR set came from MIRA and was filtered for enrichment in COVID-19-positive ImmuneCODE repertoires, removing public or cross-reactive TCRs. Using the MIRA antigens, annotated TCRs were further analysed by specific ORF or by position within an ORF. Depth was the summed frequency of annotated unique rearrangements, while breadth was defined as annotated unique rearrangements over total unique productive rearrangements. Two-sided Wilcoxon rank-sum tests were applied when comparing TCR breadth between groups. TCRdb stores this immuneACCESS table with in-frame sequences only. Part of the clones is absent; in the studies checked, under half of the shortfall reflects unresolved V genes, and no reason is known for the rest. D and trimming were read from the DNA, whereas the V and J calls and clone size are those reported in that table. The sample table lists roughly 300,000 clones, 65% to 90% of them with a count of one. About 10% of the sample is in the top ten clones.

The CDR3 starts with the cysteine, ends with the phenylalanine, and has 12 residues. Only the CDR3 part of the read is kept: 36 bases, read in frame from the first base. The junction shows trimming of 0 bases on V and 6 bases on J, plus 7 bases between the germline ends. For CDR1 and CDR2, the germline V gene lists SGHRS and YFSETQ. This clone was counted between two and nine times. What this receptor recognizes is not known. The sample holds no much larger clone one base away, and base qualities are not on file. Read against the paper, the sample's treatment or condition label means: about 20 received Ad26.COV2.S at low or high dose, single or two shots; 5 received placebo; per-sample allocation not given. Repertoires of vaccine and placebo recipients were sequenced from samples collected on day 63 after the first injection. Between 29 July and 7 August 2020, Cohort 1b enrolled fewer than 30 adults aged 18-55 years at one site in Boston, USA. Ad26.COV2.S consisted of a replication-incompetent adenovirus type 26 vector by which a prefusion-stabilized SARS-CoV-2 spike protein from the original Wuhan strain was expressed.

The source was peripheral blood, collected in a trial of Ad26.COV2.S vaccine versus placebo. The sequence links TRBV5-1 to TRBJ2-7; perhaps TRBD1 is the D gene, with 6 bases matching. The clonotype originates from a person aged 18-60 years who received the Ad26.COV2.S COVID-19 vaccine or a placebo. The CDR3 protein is CASSLEGVEQYF. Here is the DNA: TGCGCCAGCAGCTTGGAGGGGGTCGAGCAGTACTTC.